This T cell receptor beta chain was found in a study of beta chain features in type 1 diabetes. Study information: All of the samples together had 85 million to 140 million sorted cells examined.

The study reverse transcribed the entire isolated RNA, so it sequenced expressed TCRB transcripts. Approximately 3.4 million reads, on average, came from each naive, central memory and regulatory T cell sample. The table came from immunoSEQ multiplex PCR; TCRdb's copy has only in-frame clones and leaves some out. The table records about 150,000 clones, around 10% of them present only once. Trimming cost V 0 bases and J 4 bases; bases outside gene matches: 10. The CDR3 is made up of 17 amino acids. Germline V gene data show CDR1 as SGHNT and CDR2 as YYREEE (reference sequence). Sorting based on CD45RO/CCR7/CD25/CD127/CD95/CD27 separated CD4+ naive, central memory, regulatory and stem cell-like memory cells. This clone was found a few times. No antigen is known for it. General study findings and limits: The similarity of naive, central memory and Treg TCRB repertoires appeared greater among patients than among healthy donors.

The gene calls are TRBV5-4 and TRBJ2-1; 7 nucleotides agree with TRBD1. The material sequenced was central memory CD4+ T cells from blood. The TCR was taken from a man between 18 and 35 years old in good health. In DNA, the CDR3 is TGTGCCAGCAGCTTGGCCACCGGGACAGCAGTTTACAATGAGCAGTTCTTC. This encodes CASSLATGTAVYNEQFF.